The 27 T cell receptor beta chains given below trace back to one sample, sequenced in a study of blood T cell repertoires in COVID-19. Profiled with immunoSEQ multiplex PCR; TCRdb holds only in-frame clones, not every one. The table has 68,000 or so clones, roughly 87% seen once. The sample comprised peripheral blood. The receptor source for this set is a man between 45 and 60 years old with COVID-19, enrolled during active disease.

This clone was found once. J is TRBJ1-3 and V is TRBV5-3; no reliable D call. TRBV5-3 is reported as an ORF; its role is uncertain. Trimming pared 5 bases from V and 2 bases from J, leaving 8 bases between. This CDR3 is built from 13 residues. For the CDR3, the DNA is TGTGCCAGAAGTGGGCACCCTGGAAACACCATATATTTT. It yields the protein CARSGHPGNTIYF.

This clone came up a few times. The chain combines TRBV9 with TRBJ2-3; perhaps TRBD1 as D (6 bases). The germline V gene has CDR1 SGDLS and CDR2 YYNGEE. The CDR3 has 13 amino acids. The germline V and J ends were trimmed by 5 bases and 1 base, with 8 bases remaining between them. The CDR3 region is CASRGAGTDTQYF. The DNA for the CDR3 is TGTGCCAGCAGGGGGGCGGGCACAGATACGCAGTATTTT.

The chain joins TRBV6-6 to TRBJ1-6; TRBD1 agrees at 8 bases. This CDR3 contains 20 residues. V shed 5 bases and J 6 bases; nucleotides not matched to a gene: 21. The germline V gene has CDR1 MNHNY and CDR2 SVGAGI (reference sequence). CDR3 nucleotides: TGTGCCAGCAGTCGCGGGTCGGACAGGGCCCGACACAGGGGTAATTCACCCCTCCACTTT. Its translation is CASSRGSDRARHRGNSPLHF.

This chain joins TRBV3-1 (or the pseudogene TRBV3-2) and TRBJ2-1; 10 nucleotides agree with TRBD2. The V and J ends lost 8 bases and 6 bases, in that order; junction bases with no gene match: 7. CDR3 length: 14 residues. Germline V gene data show CDR1 as LGHDT and CDR2 as YNNKEL (reference sequence). DNA for the CDR3: TGTGCCAGCCAGGGACTAGCGCAGAGCAATGAGCAGTTCTTC. Protein sequence: CASQGLAQSNEQFF.

This clone was seen only once. This sequence joins TRBV5-1 and TRBJ2-1; 10 bases match TRBD1. CDR3 length: 15 residues. Germline V CDR1 and CDR2: SGHRS, YFSETQ. J gave up 9 bases and V 4 bases, and 10 bases lay outside the gene matches. The CDR3 DNA follows: TGCGCCAGCAGCCCCGGACAGGGGGGGAACGGTGAGCAGTTCTTC. The encoded protein is CASSPGQGGNGEQFF.

This clone was picked up a small number of times. This chain links TRBV4-2 with TRBJ2-7; D not certain. Germline V lookup: CDR1 LGHNA, CDR2 YNFKEQ. The CDR3 extends over 15 amino acids. With 4 bases removed from V and 4 bases from J, the gap between germline ends came to 17 bases. CDR3 sequence reads: CASSPTRVAAYEQYF. In DNA, the CDR3 is TGTGCCAGCAGCCCCACCCGAGTAGCAGCATACGAGCAGTACTTC.

The V and J genes are TRBV6-5 and TRBJ2-7; 11 bases fit TRBD2. The CDR3 is 16 amino acids. Germline V gene sequence: CDR1 MNHEY, CDR2 SVGAGI. The V segment lost 1 base and the J segment 3 bases; nucleotides outside the gene matches: 5. The CDR3 DNA reads as TGTGCCAGCAGTTACTTATTAGCGGGAGGGGTCTACGAGCAGTACTTC. Translated, it gives CASSYLLAGGVYEQYF.

The chain couples TRBV24-1 to TRBJ2-1; D is perhaps TRBD1 (5 bases). The length of the CDR3 is 14 residues. Deletions cut 2 bases from V and 7 bases from J, with 11 bases between. CDR1 is KGHDR, CDR2 SFDVKD, per germline. CDR3 bases: TGTGCCACCAGTGATTACCAGACAGTTAATGAGCAGTTCTTC. It specifies CATSDYQTVNEQFF.

The genes are TRBV12-3 or TRBV12-4 and TRBJ2-3; the D gene is possibly TRBD1 (6 bases). The V and J ends lost 6 bases and 4 bases respectively, with 11 bases between them. This CDR3 is built from 13 residues. The CDR3 DNA reads as TGTGCCAGCAGCAGGGGACCCTCAGATACGCAGTATTTT. This encodes CASSRGPSDTQYF.

The chain recombines TRBV5-6 with TRBJ1-5; possibly TRBD1 for D (5 bases). Trimming shortened V by 4 bases and J by 3 bases, and 11 bases separated the two germline ends. Germline lookup yields CDR1 SGHDT and CDR2 YYEEEE. This CDR3 is built from 14 residues. CDR3 loop: CASSRGLPNQPQHF. In DNA form, the CDR3 reads TGTGCCAGCAGCCGGGGACTTCCCAATCAGCCCCAGCATTTT.

The chain recombines TRBV19 with TRBJ2-5; TRBD1 might be the D (6 bases). CDR3 length: 13 residues. Germline V CDR1 and CDR2: LNHDA, SQIVND (reference sequence). V lost 5 bases, J lost 1 base, and 8 bases lay in between. Written as DNA, the CDR3 is TGTGCCAGTAGTGTGACAGGCCAAGAGACCCAGTACTTC. This sequence encodes CASSVTGQETQYF.

The CDR3 here is CATSEPGTGSYNEQFF. DNA for the CDR3: TGTGCCACCAGTGAACCCGGGACAGGGTCCTACAATGAGCAGTTCTTC. V is TRBV24-1 and J is TRBJ2-1; 9 bases are shared with TRBD1. Germline V CDR1 and CDR2: KGHDR, SFDVKD. This CDR3 spans 16 amino acids. J gave up 1 base and V 4 bases, and 4 bases lay outside the gene matches.

The rearrangement joins TRBV10-3 to TRBJ1-1; a weak D match, TRBD1 (5 bases). Germline V gives CDR1 ENHRY, CDR2 SYGVKD. Trimming shortened V by 10 bases and J by 0 bases, and 12 bases separated the two germline ends. The CDR3 covers 13 residues. The CDR3 nucleotides are TGTGCCAGAAAACAGGACATGAACACTGAAGCTTTCTTT. This sequence encodes CARKQDMNTEAFF.

The rearrangement links TRBV2 to TRBJ1-1; 9 nucleotides match TRBD1. Germline V CDR1 and CDR2: SNHLY, FYNNEI. The length of the CDR3 is 14 residues. Losses at the gene ends were 5 bases for V and 1 base for J; bases not matched to a gene: 2. CDR3 protein: CASSLQGANTEAFF. CDR3 sequence (DNA): TGTGCCAGCAGTTTACAGGGGGCGAACACTGAAGCTTTCTTT.

About this clone itself: Different DNA sequences within this sample yield the same CDR3. The genes are TRBV19 and TRBJ1-1; D is unresolved. Germline V gene data show CDR1 as LNHDA and CDR2 as SQIVND (reference sequence). CDR3 length: 13 amino acids. Trimming left V 3 bases short and J 0 bases short, with 5 bases between. The chain's CDR3 is CASSIWLNTEAFF. For the CDR3, the DNA is TGTGCCAGTAGTATTTGGCTGAACACTGAAGCTTTCTTT. Using reference TRBV19 and TRBJ1-1 for the parts outside the CDR3, the full variable domain is DGGITQSPKYLFRKEGQNVTLSCEQNLNHDAMYWYRQDPGQGLRLIYYSQIVNDFQKGDIAEGYSVSREKKESFPLTVTSAQKNPTAFYLCASSIWLNTEAFFGQGTRLTVV.

The V and J genes are TRBV19 and TRBJ1-2; no reliable D call. Germline CDR1 reads LNHDA; CDR2 reads SQIVND (reference sequence). Trimming took 5 bases from V and 4 from J, leaving 14 bases between them. This CDR3 has 14 residues. The CDR3 loop is CASSSSTHSYGYTF. The DNA for the CDR3 is TGTGCCAGTAGTTCGTCGACACATTCCTATGGCTACACCTTC. Full variable domain (rest looked up from reference TRBV19 and TRBJ1-2): DGGITQSPKYLFRKEGQNVTLSCEQNLNHDAMYWYRQDPGQGLRLIYYSQIVNDFQKGDIAEGYSVSREKKESFPLTVTSAQKNPTAFYLCASSSSTHSYGYTFGSGTRLTVV.

The V and J genes are TRBV27 and TRBJ2-1, with TRBD2 matching 15 bases. The CDR3 extends over 16 amino acids. With V trimmed by 5 bases and J by 8 bases, 7 bases remained unmatched. Germline V lookup: CDR1 MNHEY, CDR2 SMNVEV (reference sequence). The CDR3 region is CASSPRTSGRGDEQFF. The DNA of the CDR3 is TGTGCCAGCAGTCCCCGGACTAGCGGGAGGGGTGATGAGCAGTTCTTC.

The V call is TRBV27, the J call TRBJ2-7; 8 nucleotides line up with TRBD1. The CDR3 spans 15 residues. The junction had 12 bases not matched to a gene; V was cut back by 6 bases and J by 5 bases. Germline V CDR1 and CDR2: MNHEY, SMNVEV (reference sequence). CDR3 sequence reads: CASSTRWDRSHEQYF. DNA for the CDR3: TGTGCCAGCAGCACACGCTGGGACAGGAGCCACGAGCAGTACTTC.

The CDR3 reads CSASSGGETQYF. In nucleotides, the CDR3 is TGCAGTGCTAGTTCGGGGGGAGAAACGCAGTATTTT. The V and J genes are TRBV20-1 and TRBJ2-3; 7 bases align to TRBD2. The CDR3 loop spans 12 amino acids. Germline V gene lookup returns CDR1 DFQATT and CDR2 SNEGSKA (reference sequence). V gave up 3 bases and J gave up 9 bases; unmatched junction bases: 6.

CDR3 sequence reads: CASRGDRGPSGANVLTF. As DNA, the CDR3 is TGTGCCAGTAGGGGGGACAGGGGTCCTTCTGGGGCCAACGTCCTGACTTTC. J is TRBJ2-6 and V is TRBV19, with TRBD1 matching 10 bases. The V segment lost 6 bases and the J segment 1 base; nucleotides outside the gene matches: 6. This CDR3 is built from 17 residues. Looked up from germline, CDR1 is LNHDA and CDR2 is SQIVND (reference sequence).

The V gene is TRBV7-6, the J gene TRBJ2-3; 13 bases match TRBD2. The CDR3 spans 18 residues. After removal of 1 base from V and 3 bases from J, the junction contained 7 bases not matched to a gene. Per the germline V gene, CDR1 is SGHVS and CDR2 is FNYEAQ. Here the CDR3 reads CASSLGGLAGRMTDTQYF. In nucleotides, the CDR3 is TGTGCCAGCAGCTTAGGGGGACTAGCGGGAAGAATGACAGATACGCAGTATTTT.

V is TRBV25-1 and J is TRBJ2-2, with a possible D match to TRBD1 (6 bases). Trimming took 2 bases from V and 1 from J, leaving 8 bases between them. The CDR3 runs 15 residues. Germline CDR1 MGHDK, CDR2 SYGVNS. CDR3 loop: CASSELQGNTGELFF. CDR3 nucleotide sequence: TGTGCCAGCAGTGAACTACAGGGGAACACCGGGGAGCTGTTTTTT.

This clone has a single count. Here the CDR3 DNA reads TGTGCCAGCTCCATACAGGGACCCACTGAAGCTTTCTTT. This gives the protein CASSIQGPTEAFF. The chain combines TRBV18 with TRBJ1-1; the D gene is possibly TRBD1 (6 bases). Deletions cut 6 bases from V and 4 bases from J, with 12 bases between. The germline CDR1 and CDR2 sequences are KGHSH and LQKENI. The CDR3 loop spans 13 amino acids.

The genes are TRBV29-1 and TRBJ2-5; the D gene is possibly TRBD1 (6 bases). This CDR3 has 14 residues. Germline V lookup: CDR1 SQVTM, CDR2 ANQGSEA. V gave up 0 bases and J gave up 4 bases, with 12 bases separating them. This chain's CDR3 is CSVEDSTGLETQYF. In DNA, the CDR3 is TGCAGCGTTGAAGATAGTACAGGGTTAGAGACCCAGTACTTC.

The V and J genes are TRBV5-6 and TRBJ2-7; 10 positions match TRBD2. The CDR3 spans 16 residues. The germline gives CDR1 SGHDT, CDR2 YYEEEE. V trimming: 0 bases; J trimming: 2 bases; junction bases outside the gene matches: 5. CDR3 DNA sequence: TGTGCCAGCAGCTTGGGTCTAGCGGGAGCCGCCTACGAGCAGTACTTC. Amino acids: CASSLGLAGAAYEQYF.

The rearrangement uses TRBV15 and TRBJ2-3; D is perhaps TRBD1 (6 bases). V lost 5 bases to trimming and J lost 0 bases, with 18 bases between them. The CDR3 runs to 17 residues. Per the germline V gene, CDR1 is LNHNV and CDR2 is YYDKDF (reference sequence). The DNA of the CDR3 is TGTGCCACCAGCGGATACCAGGGGCGGTTAAGCACAGATACGCAGTATTTT. Amino acid sequence: CATSGYQGRLSTDTQYF.

The chain links TRBV24-1 to TRBJ1-5; D not resolved. This CDR3 is built from 14 residues. CDR1 KGHDR and CDR2 SFDVKD come from the germline V gene. Deletions cut 6 bases from V and 1 base from J, with 9 bases between. The CDR3 bases are TGTGCCACCAGTCAGGTGACAAGCAATCAGCCCCAGCATTTT. It codes for CATSQVTSNQPQHF.